These T cell receptor beta chains were read from a single sample in a study of blood T cells in healthy people across ages. TCRdb fed the 5' RACE reads into MiXCR, producing one record per CDR3 protein. Counted here are over a million distinct CDR3 sequences, less than 25% occurring once; the ten biggest clones make up 0.65% to 0.75%. The data also belong to a second study, concerning T cells of mothers and their children.

Sequenced: blood. These receptors all stem from a girl aged 2 to 10 in good health. Both conserved end residues are part of each CDR3. Each record gives: clone size, J gene, V gene, D gene, CDR3 DNA, CDR3 protein. The D gene is left open where the match is weak. Where a row states a size, it is once, few, many or the class of an expanded clone; other rows omit it.

NA	TRBJ2-2	TRBV29-1	NA	TGCAGCGTTCCAGGGGCGCTTCCCACCGGGGAGCTGTTTTTT	CSVPGALPTGELFF
many	TRBJ2-7	TRBV5-1	TRBD2	TGCGCCAGCAGCTTGCGGGCGGGGGACTACGAGCAGTACTTC	CASSLRAGDYEQYF
many	TRBJ2-6	TRBV2	NA	TGTGCCAGCCTTCAGGAAGGGGCTGGGGCCAACGTCCTGACTTTC	CASLQEGAGANVLTF
NA	TRBJ2-1	TRBV7-3	TRBD2	TGTGCCAGCAGCTCACACAATAGCGGGGGGCGGGTGGATGAGCAGTTCTTC	CASSSHNSGGRVDEQFF
NA	TRBJ2-1	TRBV24-1	NA	TGTGCCACCAGTGATGGGGGGTACAATGAGCAGTTCTTC	CATSDGGYNEQFF
few	TRBJ2-5	TRBV11-2	TRBD2	TGTGCCAGCAGACCTACTAGCGGGGGCCCCGAGTTCTTC	CASRPTSGGPEFF
few	TRBJ2-6	TRBV5-1	NA	TGCGCCAGCAGCTTGACTCCCTCCACTGGGGCCAACGTCCTGACTTTC	CASSLTPSTGANVLTF
NA	TRBJ2-3	TRBV20-1	TRBD1	TGCAGCTGGCAAGGGGGACAGGGGTCCTCCACAGATACGCAGTATTTT	CSWQGGQGSSTDTQYF
few	TRBJ2-3	TRBV4-3	NA	TGCGCCAGCAGCCAAGGGAGAGGGGGTACGCAGTATTTT	CASSQGRGGTQYF
few	TRBJ1-2	TRBV4-3	NA	TGCGCCAGCAGCCAAGTGGCTACATCTGTCGGCTACACCTTC	CASSQVATSVGYTF
NA	TRBJ2-7	TRBV5-1	NA	TGCGCCAGCAGCTTGGGACACGGGGCCTACGAGCAGTACTTC	CASSLGHGAYEQYF
few	TRBJ2-1	TRBV29-1	NA	TGCAGCGTCGTGAGCGGGTCCTACAATGAGCAGTTCTTC	CSVVSGSYNEQFF
few	TRBJ1-2	TRBV29-1	NA	TGCAGCGGGGCCGAGGACTATGGCTACACCTTC	CSGAEDYGYTF
few	TRBJ2-7	TRBV7-9	NA	TGTGCCAGCAGCTTAACCGGGACGGCCTCCTACGAGCAGTACTTC	CASSLTGTASYEQYF
NA	TRBJ2-1	TRBV15	TRBD2	TGTGCCACATCGCGACTAGCGGACTACAATGAGCAGTTCTTC	CATSRLADYNEQFF
few	TRBJ2-3	TRBV7-8	NA	TGTGCCAGCAGCTTAAGGGAACAGCGCACAGATACACAGTATTTT	CASSLREQRTDTQYF
NA	TRBJ2-6	TRBV6-1	TRBD1	TGTGCCAGCAGTCCATCGGGACAGGGGGCGTGGGGGGCCAACGTCCTGACTTTC	CASSPSGQGAWGANVLTF
few	TRBJ2-5	TRBV7-9	NA	TGTGCCAGCAGCTTGGAAGGGATGGAGACCCAGTACTTC	CASSLEGMETQYF
NA	TRBJ1-4	TRBV7-9	NA	TGTGCCAGCAGCCCCAGGACGGTCGAAAAACTGTTTTTT	CASSPRTVEKLFF
few	TRBJ2-7	TRBV24-1	NA	TGTGCCACCAGTGGCAGGGAACAGTACGAGCAGTACTTC	CATSGREQYEQYF
NA	TRBJ2-1	TRBV5-1	TRBD2	TGCGCCAGCAGCTTTCCCAGCGGGAGTTCTTTTAATGAGCAGTTCTTC	CASSFPSGSSFNEQFF
NA	TRBJ1-5	TRBV5-1	NA	TGCGCCAGCAGCTTTCAACCGGGCAGCAATCAGCCCCAGCATTTT	CASSFQPGSNQPQHF
few	TRBJ2-1	TRBV14	NA	TGTGCCAGCAGCCAAGATCAGTCTAGCGCATACAATGAGCAGTTCTTC	CASSQDQSSAYNEQFF
NA	TRBJ2-5	TRBV29-1	NA	TGCAGCGTTGAGGGGGGGGCGGAGACCCAGTACTTC	CSVEGGAETQYF